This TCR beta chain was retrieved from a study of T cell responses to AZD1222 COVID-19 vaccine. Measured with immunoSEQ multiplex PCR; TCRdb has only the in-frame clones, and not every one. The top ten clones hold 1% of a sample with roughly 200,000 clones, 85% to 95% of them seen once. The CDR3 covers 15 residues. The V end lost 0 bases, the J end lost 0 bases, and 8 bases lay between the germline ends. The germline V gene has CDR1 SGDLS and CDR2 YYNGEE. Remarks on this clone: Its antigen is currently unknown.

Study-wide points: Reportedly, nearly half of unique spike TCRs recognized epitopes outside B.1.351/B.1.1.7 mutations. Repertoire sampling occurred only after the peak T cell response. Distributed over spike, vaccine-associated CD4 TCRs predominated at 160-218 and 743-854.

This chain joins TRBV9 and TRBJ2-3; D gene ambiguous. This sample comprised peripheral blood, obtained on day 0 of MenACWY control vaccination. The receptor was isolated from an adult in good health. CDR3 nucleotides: TGTGCCAGCAGCGTAGTAGGATCTAGCACAGATACGCAGTATTTT. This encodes CASSVVGSSTDTQYF.